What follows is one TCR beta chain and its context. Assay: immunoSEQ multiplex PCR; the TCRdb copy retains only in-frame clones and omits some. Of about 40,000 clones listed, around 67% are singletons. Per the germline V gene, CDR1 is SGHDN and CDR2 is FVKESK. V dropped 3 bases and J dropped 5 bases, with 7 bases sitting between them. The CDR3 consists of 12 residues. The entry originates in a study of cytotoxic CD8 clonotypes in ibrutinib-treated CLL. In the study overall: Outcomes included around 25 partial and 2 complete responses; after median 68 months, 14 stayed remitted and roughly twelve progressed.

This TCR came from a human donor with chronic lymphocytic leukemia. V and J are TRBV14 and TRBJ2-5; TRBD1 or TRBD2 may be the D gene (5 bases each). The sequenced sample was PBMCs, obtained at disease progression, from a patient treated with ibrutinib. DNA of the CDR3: TGTGCCAGCAGCCAGGGACGGGAGACCCAGTACTTC. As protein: CASSQGRETQYF.